The 17 T cell receptor beta chains reported below all come from one sample, sequenced in a study of T cell responses to AZD1222 COVID-19 vaccine. The protocol was immunoSEQ multiplex PCR, while the TCRdb copy is restricted to in-frame clones and leaves out a portion. In the table there are about 140,000 clones, over 65% of which are singletons. This material consisted of peripheral blood, taken on day 0 of AZD1222 vaccination. The source of these receptors is an adult in good health.

The genes are TRBV6-2 or TRBV6-3 and TRBJ1-4, with no clear D. V lost 0 bases to trimming and J lost 6 bases, with 14 bases between them. Per the germline V gene, CDR1 is MNHEY and CDR2 is SVGEGT. This CDR3 contains 16 residues. The CDR3 DNA reads TGTGCCAGCAGTTACTCGATATCTTCGGGAGATGAAAAACTGTTTTTT. Its protein product is CASSYSISSGDEKLFF.

This clone was detected a few times. The chain recombines TRBV12-3 or TRBV12-4 with TRBJ2-7, with 8 bases matching TRBD1. The V and J ends lost 6 bases and 2 bases, in that order; junction bases with no gene match: 3. The CDR3 runs to 13 residues. CDR3 DNA sequence: TGTGCCAGCAGACAGGGGGGACCCTACGAGCAGTACTTC. It is translated as CASRQGGPYEQYF.

The V gene is TRBV28, the J gene TRBJ2-2; D might be TRBD1 (6 bases). The V end was cut by 7 bases, the J end by 6 bases, with 27 bases between. Germline CDR1 and CDR2: MDHEN and SYDVKM. The CDR3 covers 18 residues. The CDR3 sequence is CASNPAVDRLGRSGELFF. CDR3 coding DNA: TGTGCCAGCAACCCGGCCGTAGACAGGCTAGGGCGTTCCGGGGAGCTGTTTTTT.

This clone was recorded a few times. The chain joins TRBV5-1 to TRBJ2-6, with 9 bases that match TRBD1. Germline trimming cut 3 bases from V and 0 bases from J; bases unmatched to any gene: 7. The CDR3 totals 18 residues. Germline loops: CDR1 SGHRS, CDR2 YFSETQ. This chain's CDR3 is CASSSGQGQGSGANVLTF. The CDR3 region has the DNA TGCGCCAGCAGCTCGGGACAGGGACAAGGCTCTGGGGCCAACGTCCTGACTTTC.

This clone was detected once. The chain couples TRBV9 to TRBJ1-2, with D possibly TRBD1 on 5 matching bases. Germline V gene sequence: CDR1 SGDLS, CDR2 YYNGEE. The CDR3 sequence is 13 residues long. Trimming took off 0 bases at V and 9 bases at J, with 12 bases between the two ends. DNA of the CDR3: TGTGCCAGCAGCGTAGCTTCCGGGGACCGCTACACCTTC. Translated: CASSVASGDRYTF.

The count of this clone is one. J is TRBJ1-2 and V is TRBV3-1 (or the pseudogene TRBV3-2); D unclear. Germline CDR1 and CDR2: LGHDT and YNNKEL (reference sequence). The CDR3 totals 13 residues. V dropped 0 bases and J dropped 4 bases, with 6 bases sitting between them. CDR3: CASSQDSSYGYTF. As DNA, the CDR3 is TGTGCCAGCAGCCAAGATTCTAGCTATGGCTACACCTTC.

This sequence joins TRBV30 and TRBJ1-2; a weak D match, TRBD1 (5 bases). The CDR3 has 17 amino acids. Germline CDR1 is GTSNPN and CDR2 is SVGIG (reference sequence). The V gene lost 1 base and the J gene lost 7 bases, with 25 bases spanning the gap. The DNA of the CDR3 is TGTGCCTGGAGTGCCCGACTATCCGACAGCGTGCTAAGTGGCTACACCTTC. Amino acids: CAWSARLSDSVLSGYTF.

The rearrangement uses TRBV24-1 and TRBJ2-5, with 8 bases fitting TRBD1. V trimming: 4 bases; J trimming: 0 bases; junction bases outside the gene matches: 6. This CDR3 region has 16 residues. Germline V gives CDR1 KGHDR, CDR2 SFDVKD. Here the CDR3 reads CATSDRGPVNQETQYF. The CDR3 DNA is TGTGCCACCAGTGACAGGGGGCCGGTGAACCAAGAGACCCAGTACTTC.

The chain is built from TRBV30 and TRBJ1-2; D gene ambiguous. Trimming removed 2 bases at V and 0 bases at J, with 7 bases between. The CDR3 spans 13 residues. The germline gives CDR1 GTSNPN, CDR2 SVGIG (reference sequence). The CDR3 region is CAWSPRTNYGYTF. The CDR3 DNA reads TGTGCCTGGAGTCCTAGGACTAACTATGGCTACACCTTC.

This rearrangement joins TRBV3-1 (or the pseudogene TRBV3-2) to TRBJ1-5, with D possibly matching TRBD1 (6 bases). Germline loops: CDR1 LGHDT, CDR2 YNNKEL (reference sequence). Trimming took off 4 bases at V and 4 bases at J, with 14 bases between the two ends. The CDR3 is made up of 15 amino acids. CDR3 sequence reads: CASSLTGGRNQPQHF. The CDR3, as DNA: TGTGCCAGCAGCCTCACCGGGGGGCGGAATCAGCCCCAGCATTTT.

The gene calls are TRBV7-9 and TRBJ1-1; D might be TRBD1 (5 bases). Trimming took 8 bases from V and 1 from J, leaving 14 bases between them. The CDR3 is made up of 14 amino acids. Germline V gene data show CDR1 as SEHNR and CDR2 as FQNEAQ (reference sequence). CDR3 DNA sequence: TGTGCCAGCGCCCGCCCCGACAGGAACACTGAAGCTTTCTTT. Its translation: CASARPDRNTEAFF.

This clone showed up just once. The chain combines TRBV6-2 or TRBV6-3 with TRBJ1-5, with D perhaps matching TRBD1 (5 bases). The CDR3 is made up of 15 amino acids. CDR1 MNHEY and CDR2 SVGEGT come from the germline V gene. The germline V and J ends were trimmed by 2 bases and 15 bases, with 23 bases remaining between them. The CDR3 DNA reads TGTGCCAGCAGTTACGGTGATGACAGCGGATATGCCCCGCATTTT. Translating it yields CASSYGDDSGYAPHF.

This clone showed up just once. The chain has TRBV19 and TRBJ1-1; 7 nucleotides line up with TRBD1. V lost 10 bases to trimming and J lost 6 bases; unmatched junction nucleotides: 11. CDR3 length: 13 amino acids. Germline V gene lookup returns CDR1 LNHDA and CDR2 SQIVND (reference sequence). As DNA, the CDR3 is TGTGCCACCGCGGACAGGCCCCTCGCTGAAGCTTTCTTT. Translating it yields CATADRPLAEAFF.

V usage is TRBV7-9 and J usage is TRBJ1-1; D may be TRBD1 (6 bases). The CDR3 length is 15 residues. Germline V lookup: CDR1 SEHNR, CDR2 FQNEAQ (reference sequence). Trimming cost V 2 bases and J 2 bases, with 12 bases left between them. CDR3 DNA sequence: TGTGCCAGCAGCTTATTTACAGGGATTAACACTGAAGCTTTCTTT. Its translation is CASSLFTGINTEAFF.

This rearrangement joins TRBV13 to TRBJ2-3; TRBD2 matches at 14 bases. Germline-derived CDR1 and CDR2 are PRHDT and FYEKMQ (reference sequence). The CDR3 has 15 amino acids. The V and J ends lost 5 bases and 11 bases, in that order; junction bases with no gene match: 9. The CDR3 region has the DNA TGTGCCAGCAGCCCCAGGACTAGCGGGGGGCCCAAGCAGTATTTT. Its translation: CASSPRTSGGPKQYF. The whole variable domain, filled in from reference TRBV13 and TRBJ2-3, reads AAGVIQSPRHLIKEKRETATLKCYPIPRHDTVYWYQQGPGQDPQFLISFYEKMQSDKGSIPDRFSAQQFSDYHSELNMSSLELGDSALYFCASSPRTSGGPKQYFGPGTRLTVL.

The chain combines TRBV4-2 with TRBJ1-3; TRBD1 matches 7 bases. Germline CDR1 LGHNA, CDR2 YNFKEQ. V shed 4 bases, J shed 4 bases, and the junction held 19 bases outside the gene matches. The CDR3 consists of 19 residues. The CDR3 DNA follows: TGTGCCAGCAGCCCTCGAGGGTCAGGGGGGTCCTTCTCCGGAAACACCATATATTTT. Translation: CASSPRGSGGSFSGNTIYF.

This clone occurred many times. Here the CDR3 reads CASSFRDRDDSPLHF. The DNA for the CDR3 is TGTGCCAGCAGCTTCCGGGACAGGGACGACTCACCCCTCCACTTT. This rearrangement joins TRBV3-1 (or the pseudogene TRBV3-2) to TRBJ1-6, with 9 bases matching TRBD1. The CDR3 contains 15 residues. Germline V gene lookup returns CDR1 LGHDT and CDR2 YNNKEL (reference sequence). The ends lost 5 bases at V and 10 bases at J; junction bases unmatched: 9.